The 16 T cell receptor beta chains presented below share a single source sample, sequenced in a study of early T cells in non-severe SARS-CoV-2 infection. TCRdb ran MiXCR on the 5' RACE reads and lists one entry per CDR3 protein. The table has around 67,000 distinct CDR3 sequences, 10% to 15% seen once. The sample taken for sequencing was whole blood. Every receptor here comes from an adult who was a healthcare worker with PCR-confirmed SARS-CoV-2 infection or an uninfected control (not recorded which).

The chain carries TRBV5-1 and TRBJ2-1; 12 bases agree with TRBD1. V gave up 3 bases and J gave up 10 bases; unmatched junction bases: 5. The CDR3 loop spans 14 amino acids. Germline CDR1 reads SGHRS; CDR2 reads YFSETQ. In DNA form, the CDR3 reads TGCGCCAGCAGCTGGGGACAGGGGGCAAGAGAGCAGTTCTTC. It codes for CASSWGQGAREQFF.

This clonotype was recorded a few times. This chain joins TRBV12-3 or TRBV12-4 and TRBJ1-2; maybe TRBD1 (6 bases). Trimming cost V 4 bases and J 4 bases, with 13 bases left between them. This CDR3 is 14 amino acids long. The DNA of the CDR3 is TGTGCCAGCAGTTCGGGGGGGCCTGGCTATGGCTACACCTTC. Its protein is CASSSGGPGYGYTF.

The chain recombines TRBV12-5 with TRBJ2-2; 7 bases align to TRBD1. This CDR3 is 17 amino acids long. Germline V CDR1 and CDR2: LGHNT, FRNRAP. V dropped 0 bases and J dropped 4; count of bases not matched to a gene: 8. The CDR3 DNA sequence: TGTGCTAGTGGTTTGGTACTGGGACAGACTACCACCGGGGAGCTGTTTTTT. Residues: CASGLVLGQTTTGELFF.

V usage is TRBV27 and J usage is TRBJ1-5; no definite D call. Germline-derived CDR1 and CDR2 are MNHEY and SMNVEV (reference sequence). This CDR3 is built from 10 residues. The V and J ends lost 6 bases and 3 bases respectively, with 0 bases between them. The CDR3 spells CASSNQPQHF. The CDR3, as DNA: TGTGCCAGCAGCAATCAGCCCCAGCATTTT.

This clonotype was found many times. The chain joins TRBV25-1 to TRBJ2-3; D not certain. The CDR3 sequence is 13 residues long. V lost 5 bases and J 3 bases, leaving 9 bases between the germline ends. CDR1 MGHDK and CDR2 SYGVNS come from the germline V gene. The DNA for the CDR3 is TGTGCCAGCAGTTGGGCGTCAACAGATACGCAGTATTTT. Translating it yields CASSWASTDTQYF.

This clonotype was recorded a few times. The J gene is TRBJ2-1, the V gene TRBV11-2; D unclear. Germline CDR1 SGHAT, CDR2 FQNNGV. The V gene lost 5 bases and the J gene lost 5 bases, with 13 bases spanning the gap. This CDR3 region has 14 residues. CDR3 sequence (DNA): TGTGCCAGCAGCCCTATGGGGTTCAACAATGAGCAGTTCTTC. Protein: CASSPMGFNNEQFF.

CDR3 DNA sequence: TGTGCCAGCTCACCTTCGGCAGGGTCAGATACGCAGTATTTT. It yields the protein CASSPSAGSDTQYF. The rearrangement joins TRBV18 to TRBJ2-3; a weak D match, TRBD1 (5 bases). V lost 3 bases and J lost 4, with 11 bases in between. The CDR3 is 14 amino acids. Germline V gene data show CDR1 as KGHSH and CDR2 as LQKENI.

V and J are TRBV5-1 and TRBJ2-7; 12 bases fit TRBD2. V shed 4 bases and J 6 bases; nucleotides not matched to a gene: 5. Looked up from germline, CDR1 is SGHRS and CDR2 is YFSETQ. This CDR3 comprises 14 residues. The CDR3 DNA reads as TGCGCCAGCAGCGGGACTAGCGGGTTTGGCGAGCAGTACTTC. It specifies CASSGTSGFGEQYF.

This clonotype was observed a handful of times. The gene calls are TRBV19 and TRBJ2-7; 10 nucleotides line up with TRBD2. This CDR3 region has 13 residues. Trimming at V came to 5 bases and at J to 7 bases, leaving 5 bases not matched to a gene. Per the germline V gene, CDR1 is LNHDA and CDR2 is SQIVND (reference sequence). The CDR3 spells CASSLGLAQEQYF. As DNA, the CDR3 is TGTGCCAGTAGTTTGGGACTAGCGCAGGAGCAGTACTTC.

This clonotype was seen a handful of times. The chain couples TRBV6-1 to TRBJ2-2; D not certain. The CDR3 covers 14 residues. Trimming took 3 bases from V and 6 from J, leaving 11 bases between them. Germline values: CDR1 MNHNS, CDR2 SASEGT. The CDR3 sequence: CASSDAVGSGELFF. Here the CDR3 DNA reads TGTGCCAGCAGTGACGCGGTAGGGTCCGGGGAGCTGTTTTTT.

This clonotype was recorded at least ten times. This chain joins TRBV3-1 and TRBJ2-5; D gene ambiguous. With 1 base removed from V and 5 bases from J, the gap between germline ends came to 5 bases. There are 12 residues in the CDR3. Per the germline V gene, CDR1 is LGHDT and CDR2 is YNNKEL (reference sequence). The chain's CDR3 is CASSQGAETQYF. Written as DNA, the CDR3 is TGTGCCAGCAGCCAAGGAGCGGAGACCCAGTACTTC.

This clonotype was seen ten or more times. The chain is built from TRBV9 and TRBJ2-1; weak D call: TRBD2 (5 bases). The CDR3 runs to 16 residues. Looked up from germline, CDR1 is SGDLS and CDR2 is YYNGEE. With 0 bases removed from V and 0 bases from J, the gap between germline ends came to 10 bases. This CDR3 reads CASSVDTGSSYNEQFF. The CDR3 DNA reads TGTGCCAGCAGCGTAGATACGGGAAGCTCCTACAATGAGCAGTTCTTC.

This clonotype has at least ten counts. The rearrangement joins TRBV4-3 to TRBJ2-3, with D unresolved. CDR1 and CDR2 (germline): LGHNA, YSLEER. With 1 base removed from V and 1 base from J, the gap between germline ends came to 6 bases. This CDR3 has 14 residues. CDR3 nucleotides: TGCGCCAGCAGCCAAGTACCCCGCACAGATACGCAGTATTTT. This codes for CASSQVPRTDTQYF.

This clonotype was counted many times. The chain has TRBV7-6 and TRBJ1-5; D is undetermined. Trimming pared 2 bases from V and 3 bases from J, leaving 2 bases between. This CDR3 has 12 residues. The germline V gene encodes CDR1 SGHVS and CDR2 FNYEAQ. CDR3 amino acids: CASSLPNQPQHF. For the CDR3, the DNA is TGTGCCAGCAGCTTACCCAATCAGCCCCAGCATTTT.

This clonotype was detected a few times. The chain has TRBV12-3 or TRBV12-4 and TRBJ2-5; 8 bases align to TRBD2. Unmatched junction bases numbered 3, after V lost 1 base and J lost 5 bases. This CDR3 contains 14 residues. As DNA, the CDR3 is TGTGCCAGCAGTTTAGATAGCGGGACTGAGACCCAGTACTTC. Its protein is CASSLDSGTETQYF.

This clonotype was found a few times. The chain has TRBV29-1 and TRBJ1-4; D ambiguous. Germline CDR1 reads SQVTM; CDR2 reads ANQGSEA. V lost 0 bases, J lost 8 bases, and 10 bases lay in between. The CDR3 spans 13 residues. CDR3 sequence: CSVEDQQKEKLFF. The CDR3 DNA follows: TGCAGCGTTGAAGATCAACAGAAGGAAAAACTGTTTTTT.